This TCR beta chain was observed in a study of cytomegalovirus exposure and HLA in healthy donors. To note about this clone: Its specificity is not known.

Only in-frame clones appear in the TCRdb table, and some are missing; sequencing was by immunoSEQ multiplex PCR. Found here are about 250,000 clones, roughly 87% of them singletons; the top ten hold more than 10%. The CDR3 extends over 16 amino acids. Trimming removed 3 bases at V and 0 bases at J, with 11 bases between. Germline V lookup: CDR1 SNHLY, CDR2 FYNNEI. Study results and caveats: Confirmation in vitro established that a few CMV-associated chains were specific for CMV antigens. The authors listed about 170 TCR beta chains as cytomegalovirus-associated.

This chain uses TRBV2 with TRBJ1-4, with unresolved D. This clonotype was obtained from a young man in good health and CMV-seropositive. The sample taken for sequencing was PBMCs. CDR3 amino acids: CASSELHATTNEKLFF. CDR3 nucleotide sequence: TGTGCCAGCAGTGAGCTACATGCAACAACTAATGAAAAACTGTTTTTT. Full variable domain (missing parts from reference TRBV2 and TRBJ1-4): EPEVTQTPSHQVTQMGQEVILRCVPISNHLYFYWYRQILGQKVEFLVSFYNNEISEKSEIFDDQFSVERPDGSNFTLKIRSTKLEDSAMYFCASSELHATTNEKLFFGSGTQLSVL.